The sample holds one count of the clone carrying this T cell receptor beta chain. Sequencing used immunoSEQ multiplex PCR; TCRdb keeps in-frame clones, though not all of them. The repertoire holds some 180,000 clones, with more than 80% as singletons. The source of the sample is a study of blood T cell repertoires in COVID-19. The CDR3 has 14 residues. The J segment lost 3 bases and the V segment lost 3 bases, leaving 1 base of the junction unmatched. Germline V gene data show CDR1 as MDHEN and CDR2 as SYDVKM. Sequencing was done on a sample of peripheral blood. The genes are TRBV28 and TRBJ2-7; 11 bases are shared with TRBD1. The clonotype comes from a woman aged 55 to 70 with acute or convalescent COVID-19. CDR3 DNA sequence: TGTGCCAGCAGTTTGGGGACAGGGGGCTACGAGCAGTACTTC. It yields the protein CASSLGTGGYEQYF.